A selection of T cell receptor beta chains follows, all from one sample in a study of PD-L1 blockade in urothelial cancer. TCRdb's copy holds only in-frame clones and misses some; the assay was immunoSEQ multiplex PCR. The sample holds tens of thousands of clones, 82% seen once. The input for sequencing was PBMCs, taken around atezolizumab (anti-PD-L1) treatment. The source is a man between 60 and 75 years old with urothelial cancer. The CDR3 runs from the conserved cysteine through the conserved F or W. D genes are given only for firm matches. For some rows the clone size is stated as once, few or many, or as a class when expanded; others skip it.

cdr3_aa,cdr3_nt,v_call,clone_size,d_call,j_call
CASSRDQTEEAFF,TGTGCCAGCTCACGTGACCAGACAGAGGAAGCTTTCTTT,TRBV18,-,-,TRBJ1-1
CASSPGQGRDPFF,TGCGCCAGCAGCCCCGGACAGGGGAGGGACCCTTTCTTT,TRBV5-1,-,TRBD1,TRBJ1-1
CASSLDSEGFEQYF,TGCGCCAGCAGCTTGGACTCCGAGGGTTTCGAGCAGTACTTC,TRBV5-1,-,-,TRBJ2-7
CASSPGPNQPQHF,TGTGCCAGCAGCCCTGGGCCCAATCAGCCCCAGCATTTT,TRBV6-1,-,-,TRBJ1-5
CASSSGGGELNTEAFF,TGTGCCAGCAGTTCGGGGGGCGGGGAATTGAACACTGAAGCTTTCTTT,TRBV28,-,-,TRBJ1-1
CASSLDGTTDTQYF,TGTGCCAGCAGCTTAGATGGCACCACAGATACGCAGTATTTT,TRBV11-2,-,-,TRBJ2-3
CASSDFWCRLAGGLVTNTGELFF,TGTGCCAGCAGTGACTTTTGGTGTCGGCTAGCGGGGGGGCTTGTCACGAACACCGGGGAGCTGTTTTTT,TRBV6-4,once,TRBD2,TRBJ2-2
CASSIGRAAAQYF,TGTGCCAGTAGTATCGGGAGGGCCGCTGCGCAGTATTTT,TRBV19,-,TRBD2,TRBJ2-3
CASSSQGRYYEQYF,TGTGCCAGCAGCTCGCAGGGAAGGTACTACGAGCAGTACTTC,TRBV7-9,few,-,TRBJ2-7
CAISEPGDTYEQYF,TGTGCCATCAGTGAGCCGGGTGATACCTACGAGCAGTACTTC,TRBV10-3,-,-,TRBJ2-7
CASTQLTGIGGYTF,TGTGCCAGTACCCAATTGACAGGGATAGGTGGCTACACCTTC,TRBV19,-,TRBD1,TRBJ1-2
CASSLSVLAGGRETQYF,TGTGCCAGCAGTTTATCGGTGTTAGCGGGGGGTCGGGAGACCCAGTACTTC,TRBV27,-,TRBD2,TRBJ2-5
CASSSPTGFGNTIYF,TGTGCCAGCAGCTCACCCACAGGTTTCGGAAACACCATATATTTT,TRBV7-8,-,-,TRBJ1-3
CASSPEGTGRNGYTF,TGTGCCAGCAGTCCCGAGGGGACAGGCAGGAACGGCTACACCTTC,TRBV28,-,TRBD1,TRBJ1-2
CAWSTTGVETQYF,TGTGCCTGGAGTACCACGGGGGTCGAGACCCAGTACTTC,TRBV30,-,-,TRBJ2-5
CASSGDLETTYEQYF,TGTGCCAGCAGTGGTGATCTGGAGACGACCTACGAGCAGTACTTC,TRBV28,-,-,TRBJ2-7
CASSLGLRGSSYEQYF,TGCGCCAGCAGCTTGGGTTTGCGGGGGAGCTCCTACGAGCAGTACTTC,TRBV5-1,once,TRBD2,TRBJ2-7
CATENPDGTGGTGELFF,TGTGCCACCGAGAACCCAGATGGGACAGGGGGCACCGGGGAGCTGTTTTTT,TRBV28,few,TRBD1,TRBJ2-2
CASSGSRQGETQYF,TGTGCCAGCAGTGGATCCCGGCAGGGGGAGACCCAGTACTTC,TRBV2,once,-,TRBJ2-5
CSVVATMVEAFF,TGCAGCGTTGTGGCTACTATGGTTGAAGCTTTCTTT,TRBV29-1,-,-,TRBJ1-1
CASSALSGGGAYEQYF,TGTGCCAGCAGTGCTCTCTCTGGCGGGGGGGCCTACGAGCAGTACTTC,TRBV28,-,TRBD2,TRBJ2-7
CASSFTGGIYEQYF,TGTGCCAGCAGCTTCACAGGGGGCATTTACGAGCAGTACTTC,TRBV11-2,few,TRBD1,TRBJ2-7
CASSLQGGYGYTF,TGCGCCAGCAGCCTACAGGGAGGGTATGGCTACACCTTC,TRBV4-1,-,-,TRBJ1-2
CASRPTSTYEQYF,TGCGCCAGCCGCCCGACATCAACCTACGAGCAGTACTTC,TRBV5-1,-,-,TRBJ2-7
CASSRGQEGGYTF,TGTGCCAGCAGCCGCGGACAGGAAGGTGGCTACACCTTC,TRBV7-9,-,TRBD1,TRBJ1-2
CASSLEGTGGNEQFF,TGTGCCAGCAGCTTAGAAGGGACAGGGGGCAATGAGCAGTTCTTC,TRBV7-6,-,TRBD1,TRBJ2-1
CASSSTENNSPLHF,TGTGCCAGCAGCTCGACGGAGAATAATTCACCCCTCCACTTT,TRBV5-6,few,-,TRBJ1-6
CASSGTSDPQYF,TGTGCCAGCAGCGGGACATCTGACCCCCAGTACTTC,TRBV5-6,once,-,TRBJ2-4
CAISDGGNNQPQHF,TGTGCCATCAGTGACGGGGGGAACAATCAGCCCCAGCATTTT,TRBV10-3,-,-,TRBJ1-5
CASSELTDTPLHF,TGTGCCAGCAGTGAATTGACAGACACACCCCTCCACTTT,TRBV25-1,-,-,TRBJ1-6
CSVARNTMDSNYGYTF,TGCAGCGTTGCCCGTAATACTATGGACAGCAACTATGGCTACACCTTC,TRBV29-1,-,-,TRBJ1-2
CASSQDWWRGSEAFF,TGTGCCAGCAGCCAAGATTGGTGGCGGGGGTCTGAAGCTTTCTTT,TRBV14,few,-,TRBJ1-1
CASSFRGNQPQHF,TGTGCCAGCAGTTTTCGGGGCAATCAGCCCCAGCATTTT,TRBV27,-,-,TRBJ1-5
CASSSETSNLYNEQFF,TGTGCCAGCAGCTCCGAAACTAGTAACCTCTACAATGAGCAGTTCTTC,TRBV7-2,-,-,TRBJ2-1
CASSPTGDGVNTEAFF,TGTGCCAGCTCACCAACGGGGGATGGGGTGAACACTGAAGCTTTCTTT,TRBV18,-,-,TRBJ1-1
CASSLLVAGAGTGELFF,TGCGCCAGCAGCTTGCTCGTTGCGGGGGCGGGCACCGGGGAGCTGTTTTTT,TRBV5-1,-,-,TRBJ2-2
CASSSRGPQSSGVKNIQYF,TGTGCCAGCAGCTCTCGAGGCCCCCAGTCTAGCGGGGTAAAAAACATTCAGTACTTC,TRBV27,few,TRBD2,TRBJ2-4
CASSLGVEQETQYF,TGTGCCAGCAGCTTAGGAGTAGAACAAGAGACCCAGTACTTC,TRBV7-2,-,-,TRBJ2-5
CASSFSRGYYNEQFF,TGTGCCAGCAGTTTTAGCAGGGGCTACTACAATGAGCAGTTCTTC,TRBV28,-,-,TRBJ2-1
CASIPGQAYGYTF,TGTGCCAGCATTCCCGGACAAGCTTATGGCTACACCTTC,TRBV2,once,-,TRBJ1-2
CASSVQGYEQYF,TGTGCCAGCAGTGTGCAGGGCTACGAGCAGTACTTC,TRBV2,-,-,TRBJ2-7